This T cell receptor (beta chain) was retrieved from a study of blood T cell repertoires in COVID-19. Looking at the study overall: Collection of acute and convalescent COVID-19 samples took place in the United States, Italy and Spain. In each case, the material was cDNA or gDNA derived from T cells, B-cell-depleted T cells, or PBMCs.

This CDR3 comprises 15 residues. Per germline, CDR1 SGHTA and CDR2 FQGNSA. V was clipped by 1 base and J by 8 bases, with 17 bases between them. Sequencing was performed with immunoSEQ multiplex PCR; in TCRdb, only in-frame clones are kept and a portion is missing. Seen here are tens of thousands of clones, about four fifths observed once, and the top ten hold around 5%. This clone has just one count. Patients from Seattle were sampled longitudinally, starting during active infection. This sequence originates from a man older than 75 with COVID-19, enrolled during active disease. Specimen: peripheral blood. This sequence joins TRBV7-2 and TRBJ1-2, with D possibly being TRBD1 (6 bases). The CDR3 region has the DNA TGTGCCAGCAGCTTAGTAAGGGGGATGAAACAAGGCTACACCTTC. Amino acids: CASSLVRGMKQGYTF.